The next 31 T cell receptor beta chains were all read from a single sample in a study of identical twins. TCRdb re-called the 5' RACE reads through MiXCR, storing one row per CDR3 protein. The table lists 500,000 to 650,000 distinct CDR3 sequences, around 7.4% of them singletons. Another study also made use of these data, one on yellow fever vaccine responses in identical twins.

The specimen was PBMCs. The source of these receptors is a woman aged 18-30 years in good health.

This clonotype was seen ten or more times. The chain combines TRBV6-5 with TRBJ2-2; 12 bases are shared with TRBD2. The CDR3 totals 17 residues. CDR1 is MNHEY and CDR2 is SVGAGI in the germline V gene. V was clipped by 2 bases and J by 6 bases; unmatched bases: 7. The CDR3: CASSYPSGRAWSGELFF. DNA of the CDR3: TGTGCCAGCAGTTACCCTAGCGGGAGGGCCTGGTCCGGGGAGCTGTTTTTT.

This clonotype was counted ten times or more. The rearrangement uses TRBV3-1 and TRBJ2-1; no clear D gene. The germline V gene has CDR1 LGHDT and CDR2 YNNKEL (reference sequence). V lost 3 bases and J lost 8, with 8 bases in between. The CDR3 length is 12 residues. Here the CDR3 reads CASSHRVHEQFF. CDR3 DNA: TGTGCCAGCAGCCATAGGGTCCATGAGCAGTTCTTC.

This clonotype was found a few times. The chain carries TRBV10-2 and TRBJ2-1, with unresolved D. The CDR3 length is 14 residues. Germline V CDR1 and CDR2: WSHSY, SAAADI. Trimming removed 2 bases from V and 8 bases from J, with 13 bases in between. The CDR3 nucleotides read TGCGCCAGCAGTGAGAGGCTGGTGGGCGATGAGCAGTTCTTC. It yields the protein CASSERLVGDEQFF.

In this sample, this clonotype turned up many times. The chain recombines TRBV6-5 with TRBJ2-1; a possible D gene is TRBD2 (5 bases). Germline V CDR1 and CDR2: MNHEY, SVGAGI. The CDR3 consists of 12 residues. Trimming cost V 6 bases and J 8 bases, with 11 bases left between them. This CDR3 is CASSRTRDEQFF. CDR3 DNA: TGTGCCAGCAGCCGTACTAGGGATGAGCAGTTCTTC.

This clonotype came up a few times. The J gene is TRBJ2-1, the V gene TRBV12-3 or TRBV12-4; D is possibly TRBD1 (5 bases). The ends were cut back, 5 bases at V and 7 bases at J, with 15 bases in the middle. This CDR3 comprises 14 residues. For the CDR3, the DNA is TGTGCCAGCAGTGTCTTATTGACAGAGAATGAGCAGTTCTTC. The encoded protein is CASSVLLTENEQFF.

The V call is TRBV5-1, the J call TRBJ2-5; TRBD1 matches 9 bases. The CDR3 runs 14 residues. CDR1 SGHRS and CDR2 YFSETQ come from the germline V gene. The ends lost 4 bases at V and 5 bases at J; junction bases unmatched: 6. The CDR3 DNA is TGCGCCAGCAGCATCGACAGGGGGTGGGAGACCCAGTACTTC. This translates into CASSIDRGWETQYF.

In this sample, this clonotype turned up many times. CDR3 sequence reads: CASSLEREETQYF. CDR3 coding DNA: TGTGCCAGCAGTTTAGAGCGGGAAGAGACCCAGTACTTC. The rearrangement joins TRBV28 to TRBJ2-5, with D perhaps matching TRBD2 (6 bases). The V and J ends lost 2 bases and 3 bases respectively, with 7 bases between them. Germline lookup yields CDR1 MDHEN and CDR2 SYDVKM. The CDR3 is 13 residues long.

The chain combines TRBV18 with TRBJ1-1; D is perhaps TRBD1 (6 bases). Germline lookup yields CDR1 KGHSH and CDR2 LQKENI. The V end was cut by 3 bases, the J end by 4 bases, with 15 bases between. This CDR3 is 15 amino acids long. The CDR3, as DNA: TGTGCCAGCTCACCGAACAGGGCCCCGAGCACTGAAGCTTTCTTT. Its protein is CASSPNRAPSTEAFF. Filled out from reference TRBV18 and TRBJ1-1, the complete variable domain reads NAGVMQNPRHLVRRRGQEARLRCSPMKGHSHVYWYRQLPEEGLKFMVYLQKENIIDESGMPKERFSAEFPKEGPSILRIQQVVRGDSAAYFCASSPNRAPSTEAFFGQGTRLTVV.

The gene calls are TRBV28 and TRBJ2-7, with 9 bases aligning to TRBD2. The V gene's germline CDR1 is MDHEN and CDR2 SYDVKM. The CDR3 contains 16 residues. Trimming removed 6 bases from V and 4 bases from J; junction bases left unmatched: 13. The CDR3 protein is CASSPGGSGRSYEQYF. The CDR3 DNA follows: TGTGCCAGCAGCCCCGGGGGTAGCGGGAGATCGTACGAGCAGTACTTC. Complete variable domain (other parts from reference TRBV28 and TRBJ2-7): DVKVTQSSRYLVKRTGEKVFLECVQDMDHENMFWYRQDPGLGLRLIYFSYDVKMKEKGDIPEGYSVSREKKERFSLILESASTNQTSMYLCASSPGGSGRSYEQYFGPGTRLTVT.

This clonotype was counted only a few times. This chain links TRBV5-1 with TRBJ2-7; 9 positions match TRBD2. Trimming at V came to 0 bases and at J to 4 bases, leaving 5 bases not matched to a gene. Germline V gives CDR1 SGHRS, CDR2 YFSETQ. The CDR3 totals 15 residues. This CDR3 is CASSLEASGTYEQYF. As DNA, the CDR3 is TGCGCCAGCAGCTTGGAGGCTAGCGGGACATACGAGCAGTACTTC.

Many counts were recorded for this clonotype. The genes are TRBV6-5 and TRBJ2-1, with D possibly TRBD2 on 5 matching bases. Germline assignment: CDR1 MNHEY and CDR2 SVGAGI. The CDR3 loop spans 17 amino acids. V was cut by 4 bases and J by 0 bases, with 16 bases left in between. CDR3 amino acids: CASSWRPTSSSYNEQFF. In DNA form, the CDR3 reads TGTGCCAGCAGTTGGAGACCTACTAGTAGCTCCTACAATGAGCAGTTCTTC.

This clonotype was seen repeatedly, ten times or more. The CDR3 is CASGEGTGLANEQFF. The CDR3 DNA follows: TGCGCCAGCGGAGAGGGGACGGGACTGGCAAATGAGCAGTTCTTC. The rearrangement joins TRBV5-1 to TRBJ2-1, with a weak D call TRBD2 (6 bases). V shed 7 bases and J shed 7 bases, with 21 bases lying between them. This CDR3 region has 15 residues. Germline CDR1 SGHRS, CDR2 YFSETQ.

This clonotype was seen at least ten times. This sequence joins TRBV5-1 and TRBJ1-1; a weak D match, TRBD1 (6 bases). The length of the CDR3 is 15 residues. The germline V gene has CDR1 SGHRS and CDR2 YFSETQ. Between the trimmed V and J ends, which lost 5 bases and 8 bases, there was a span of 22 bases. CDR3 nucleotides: TGCGCCAGCAGATTCTTCCCCGAAGTACAGGGAGAAGCTTTCTTT. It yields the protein CASRFFPEVQGEAFF.

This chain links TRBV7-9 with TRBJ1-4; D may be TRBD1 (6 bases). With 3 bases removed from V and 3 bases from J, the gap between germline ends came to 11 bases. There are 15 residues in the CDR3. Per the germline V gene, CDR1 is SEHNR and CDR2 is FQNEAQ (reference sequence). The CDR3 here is CASSFDGGPNEKLFF. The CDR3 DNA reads TGTGCCAGCAGCTTCGATGGGGGCCCTAATGAAAAACTGTTTTTT.

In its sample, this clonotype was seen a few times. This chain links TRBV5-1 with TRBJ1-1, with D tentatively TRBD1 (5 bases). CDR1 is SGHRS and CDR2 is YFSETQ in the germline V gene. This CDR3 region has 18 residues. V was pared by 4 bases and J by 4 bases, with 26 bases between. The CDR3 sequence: CASSRSTIVSGSFTEAFF. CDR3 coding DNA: TGCGCCAGCAGCCGGAGTACCATTGTCTCAGGGTCGTTCACTGAAGCTTTCTTT.

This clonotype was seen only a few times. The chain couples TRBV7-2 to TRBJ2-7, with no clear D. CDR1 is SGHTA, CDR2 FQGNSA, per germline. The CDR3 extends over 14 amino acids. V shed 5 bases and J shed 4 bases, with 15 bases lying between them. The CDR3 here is CASSPTGPWYEQYF. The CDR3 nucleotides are TGTGCCAGCAGCCCGACGGGTCCATGGTACGAGCAGTACTTC.

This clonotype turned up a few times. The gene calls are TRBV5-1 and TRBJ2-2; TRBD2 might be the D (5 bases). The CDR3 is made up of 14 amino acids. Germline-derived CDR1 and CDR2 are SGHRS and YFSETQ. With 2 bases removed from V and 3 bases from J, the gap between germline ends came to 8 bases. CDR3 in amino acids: CASSFGRDTGELFF. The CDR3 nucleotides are TGCGCCAGCAGCTTTGGGCGGGACACCGGGGAGCTGTTTTTT. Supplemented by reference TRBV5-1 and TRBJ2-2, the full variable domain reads KAGVTQTPRYLIKTRGQQVTLSCSPISGHRSVSWYQQTPGQGLQFLFEYFSETQRNKGNFPGRFSGRQFSNSRSEMNVSTLELGDSALYLCASSFGRDTGELFFGEGSRLTVL.

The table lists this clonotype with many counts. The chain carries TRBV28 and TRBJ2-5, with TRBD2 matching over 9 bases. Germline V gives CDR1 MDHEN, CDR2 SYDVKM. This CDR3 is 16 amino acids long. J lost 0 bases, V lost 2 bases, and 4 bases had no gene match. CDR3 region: CASSLAASGDQETQYF. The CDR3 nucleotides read TGTGCCAGCAGTTTAGCCGCTAGCGGGGACCAAGAGACCCAGTACTTC.

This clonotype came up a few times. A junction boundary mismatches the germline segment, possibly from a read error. This chain's CDR3 is CATSGETESYEQYF. As DNA, the CDR3 is TGTGCCACCAGCGGAGAGACAGAGAGCTACGAGCAGTACTTC. V usage is TRBV15 and J usage is TRBJ2-7, with a possible D match to TRBD1 (5 bases). Germline V gene data show CDR1 as LNHNV and CDR2 as YYDKDF (reference sequence). The CDR3 consists of 14 residues.

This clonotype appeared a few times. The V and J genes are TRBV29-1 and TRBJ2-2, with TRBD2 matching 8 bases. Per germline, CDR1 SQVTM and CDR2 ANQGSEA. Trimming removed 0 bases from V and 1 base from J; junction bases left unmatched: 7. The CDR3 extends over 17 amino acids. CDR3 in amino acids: CSVEDGVAGGNTGELFF. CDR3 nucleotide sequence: TGCAGCGTTGAAGACGGGGTGGCGGGAGGGAACACCGGGGAGCTGTTTTTT.

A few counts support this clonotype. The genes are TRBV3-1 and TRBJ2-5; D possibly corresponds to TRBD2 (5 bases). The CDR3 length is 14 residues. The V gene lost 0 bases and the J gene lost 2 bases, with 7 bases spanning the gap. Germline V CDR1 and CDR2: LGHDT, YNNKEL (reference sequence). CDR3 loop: CASSQDKRQETQYF. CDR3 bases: TGTGCCAGCAGCCAAGATAAGCGGCAAGAGACCCAGTACTTC.

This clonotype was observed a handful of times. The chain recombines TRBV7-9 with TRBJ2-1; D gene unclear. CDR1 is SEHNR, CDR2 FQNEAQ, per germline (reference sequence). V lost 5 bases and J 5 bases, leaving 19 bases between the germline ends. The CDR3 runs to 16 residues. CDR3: CASSPKDPSNNNEQFF. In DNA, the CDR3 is TGTGCCAGCAGCCCAAAGGACCCATCCAACAACAATGAGCAGTTCTTC.

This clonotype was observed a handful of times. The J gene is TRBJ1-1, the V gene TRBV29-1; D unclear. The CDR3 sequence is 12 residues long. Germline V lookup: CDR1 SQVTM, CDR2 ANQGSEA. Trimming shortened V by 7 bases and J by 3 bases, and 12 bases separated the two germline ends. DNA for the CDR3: TGCAGCGCCCACAGAAGGGACACTGAAGCTTTCTTT. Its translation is CSAHRRDTEAFF.

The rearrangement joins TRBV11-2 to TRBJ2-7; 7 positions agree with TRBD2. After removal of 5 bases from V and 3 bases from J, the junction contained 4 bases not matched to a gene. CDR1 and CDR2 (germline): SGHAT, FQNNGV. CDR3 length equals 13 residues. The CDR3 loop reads CASSRTRYYEQYV. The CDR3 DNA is TGTGCCAGCAGCAGGACTAGGTACTACGAGCAGTACGTC.

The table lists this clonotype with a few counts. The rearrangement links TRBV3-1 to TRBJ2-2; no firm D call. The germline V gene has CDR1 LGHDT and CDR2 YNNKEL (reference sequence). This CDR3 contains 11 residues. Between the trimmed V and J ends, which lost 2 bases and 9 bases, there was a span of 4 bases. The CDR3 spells CASSQYWELFF. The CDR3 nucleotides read TGTGCCAGCAGCCAATACTGGGAGCTGTTTTTT.

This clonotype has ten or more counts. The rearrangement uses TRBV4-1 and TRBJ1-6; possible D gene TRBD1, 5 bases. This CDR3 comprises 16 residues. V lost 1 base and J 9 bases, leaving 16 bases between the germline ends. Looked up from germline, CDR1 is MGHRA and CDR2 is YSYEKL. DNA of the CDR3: TGCGCCAGCAGCCAAGGACAGCCGGGTTGGGCTTCACCCCTCCACTTT. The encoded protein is CASSQGQPGWASPLHF.

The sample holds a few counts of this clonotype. Written as DNA, the CDR3 is TGTGCCACCAGTGATCCCCCCCGTACGCAGTACGTC. It encodes CATSDPPRTQYV. This chain joins TRBV24-1 and TRBJ2-7, with no clear D. V was trimmed by 3 bases and J by 9 bases, leaving 11 bases between them. CDR1 is KGHDR and CDR2 is SFDVKD in the germline V gene. CDR3 length equals 12 residues.

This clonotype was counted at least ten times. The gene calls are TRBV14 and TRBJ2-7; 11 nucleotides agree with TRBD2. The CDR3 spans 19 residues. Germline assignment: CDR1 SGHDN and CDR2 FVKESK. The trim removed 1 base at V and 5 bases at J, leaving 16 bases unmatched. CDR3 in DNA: TGTGCCAGCAGCCAAGGGGTGATATTAAGACTAGCGGGAAGCAACGAGCAGTACTTC. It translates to CASSQGVILRLAGSNEQYF.

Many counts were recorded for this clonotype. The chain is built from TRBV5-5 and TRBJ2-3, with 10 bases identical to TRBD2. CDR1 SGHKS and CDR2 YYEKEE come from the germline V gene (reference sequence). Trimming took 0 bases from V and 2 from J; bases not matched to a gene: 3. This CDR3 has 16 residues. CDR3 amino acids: CASSLGGLATTDTQYF. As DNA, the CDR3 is TGTGCCAGCAGCTTGGGGGGACTAGCGACCACAGATACGCAGTATTTT.

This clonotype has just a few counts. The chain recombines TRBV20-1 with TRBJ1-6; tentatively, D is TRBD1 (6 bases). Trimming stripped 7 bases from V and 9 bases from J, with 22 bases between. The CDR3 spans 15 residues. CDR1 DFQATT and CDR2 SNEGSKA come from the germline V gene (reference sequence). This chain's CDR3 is CSVMGAGGQTSPLHF. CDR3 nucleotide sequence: TGCAGTGTCATGGGGGCGGGGGGGCAGACTTCACCCCTCCACTTT.

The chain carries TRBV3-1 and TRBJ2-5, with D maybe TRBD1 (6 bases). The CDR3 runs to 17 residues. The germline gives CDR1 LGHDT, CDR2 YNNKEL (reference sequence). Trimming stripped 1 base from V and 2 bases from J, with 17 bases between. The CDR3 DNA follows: TGTGCCAGCAGCCAAGGGCCCCACAGGGTAGTTCAAGAGACCCAGTACTTC. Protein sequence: CASSQGPHRVVQETQYF.